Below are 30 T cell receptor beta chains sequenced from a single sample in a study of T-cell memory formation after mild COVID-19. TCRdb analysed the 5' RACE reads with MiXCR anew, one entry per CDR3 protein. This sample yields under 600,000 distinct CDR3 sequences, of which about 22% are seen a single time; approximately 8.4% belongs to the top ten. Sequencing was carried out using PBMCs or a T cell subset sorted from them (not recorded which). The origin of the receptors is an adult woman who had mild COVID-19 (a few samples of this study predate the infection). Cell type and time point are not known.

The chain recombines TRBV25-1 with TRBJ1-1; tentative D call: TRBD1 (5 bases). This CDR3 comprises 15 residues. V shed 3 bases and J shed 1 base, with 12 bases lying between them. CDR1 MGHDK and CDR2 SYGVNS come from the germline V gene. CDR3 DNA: TGTGCCAGCAGTGACCCGGGACGTTCGAACACTGAAGCTTTCTTT. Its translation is CASSDPGRSNTEAFF.

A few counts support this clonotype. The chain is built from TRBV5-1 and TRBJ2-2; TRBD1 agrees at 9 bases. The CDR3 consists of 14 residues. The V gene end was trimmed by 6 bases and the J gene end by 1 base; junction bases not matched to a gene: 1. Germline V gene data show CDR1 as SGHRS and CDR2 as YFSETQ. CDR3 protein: CASKGQGNTGELFF. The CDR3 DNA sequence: TGCGCCAGCAAGGGACAGGGGAACACCGGGGAGCTGTTTTTT. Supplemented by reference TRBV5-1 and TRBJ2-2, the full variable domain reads KAGVTQTPRYLIKTRGQQVTLSCSPISGHRSVSWYQQTPGQGLQFLFEYFSETQRNKGNFPGRFSGRQFSNSRSEMNVSTLELGDSALYLCASKGQGNTGELFFGEGSRLTVL.

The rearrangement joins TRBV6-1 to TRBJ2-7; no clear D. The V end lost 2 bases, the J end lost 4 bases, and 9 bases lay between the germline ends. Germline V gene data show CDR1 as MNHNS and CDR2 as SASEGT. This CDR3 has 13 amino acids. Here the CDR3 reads CASSEIDSYEQYF. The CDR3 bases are TGTGCCAGCAGTGAAATTGACTCTTACGAGCAGTACTTC.

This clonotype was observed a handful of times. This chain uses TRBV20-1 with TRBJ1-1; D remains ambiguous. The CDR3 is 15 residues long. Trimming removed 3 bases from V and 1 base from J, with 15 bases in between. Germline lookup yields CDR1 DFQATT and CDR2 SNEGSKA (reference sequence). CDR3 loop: CSARGRLGQNTEAFF. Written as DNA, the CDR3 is TGCAGTGCTAGGGGCCGATTGGGTCAGAACACTGAAGCTTTCTTT.

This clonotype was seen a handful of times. In DNA, the CDR3 is TGTGCCAGCAGATCAGGGATATCTCGCTACGAGCAGTACTTC. Translating it yields CASRSGISRYEQYF. The chain couples TRBV12-3 or TRBV12-4 to TRBJ2-7, with D perhaps TRBD1 (5 bases). With 6 bases removed from V and 3 bases from J, the gap between germline ends came to 15 bases. This CDR3 comprises 14 residues.

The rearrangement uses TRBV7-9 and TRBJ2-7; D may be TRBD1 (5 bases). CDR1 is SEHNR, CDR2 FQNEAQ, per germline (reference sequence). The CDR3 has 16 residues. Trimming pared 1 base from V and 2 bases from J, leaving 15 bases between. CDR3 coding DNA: TGTGCCAGCAGCTTAGGACAGCCCCCTCAAGCCTACGAGCAGTACTTC. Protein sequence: CASSLGQPPQAYEQYF.

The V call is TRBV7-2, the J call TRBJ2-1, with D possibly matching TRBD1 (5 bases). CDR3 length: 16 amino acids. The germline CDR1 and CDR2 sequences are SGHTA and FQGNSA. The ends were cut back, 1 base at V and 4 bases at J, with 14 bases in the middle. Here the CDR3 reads CASSLVQGVFYNEQFF. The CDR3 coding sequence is TGTGCCAGCAGCTTAGTCCAGGGCGTCTTTTACAATGAGCAGTTCTTC.

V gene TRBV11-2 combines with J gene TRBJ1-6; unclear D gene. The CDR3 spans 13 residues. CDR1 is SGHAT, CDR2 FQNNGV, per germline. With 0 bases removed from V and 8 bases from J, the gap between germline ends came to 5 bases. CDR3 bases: TGTGCCAGCAGCTTAGAGAGGGATTCACCCCTCCACTTT. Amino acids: CASSLERDSPLHF.

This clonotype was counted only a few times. CDR3 coding DNA: TGTGCCAGCAGCTTAGTCGGGGGGGCTACGGTCGAGCAGTACTTC. It is translated as CASSLVGGATVEQYF. The rearrangement joins TRBV7-9 to TRBJ2-7; 8 nucleotides agree with TRBD2. This CDR3 has 15 amino acids. V was clipped by 1 base and J by 6 bases; unmatched bases: 8. Germline CDR1 SEHNR, CDR2 FQNEAQ (reference sequence).

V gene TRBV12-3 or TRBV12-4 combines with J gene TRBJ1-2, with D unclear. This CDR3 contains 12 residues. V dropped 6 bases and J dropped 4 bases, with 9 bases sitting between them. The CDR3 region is CASRGEGYGYTF. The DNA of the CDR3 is TGTGCCAGCAGGGGAGAGGGCTATGGCTACACCTTC.

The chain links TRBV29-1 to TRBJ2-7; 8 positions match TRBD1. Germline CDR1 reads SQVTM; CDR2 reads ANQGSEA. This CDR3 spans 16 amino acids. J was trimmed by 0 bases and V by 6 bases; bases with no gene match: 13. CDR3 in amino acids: CSVQGAGGLFSYEQYF. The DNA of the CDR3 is TGCAGCGTCCAGGGGGCAGGGGGCCTCTTCTCCTACGAGCAGTACTTC.

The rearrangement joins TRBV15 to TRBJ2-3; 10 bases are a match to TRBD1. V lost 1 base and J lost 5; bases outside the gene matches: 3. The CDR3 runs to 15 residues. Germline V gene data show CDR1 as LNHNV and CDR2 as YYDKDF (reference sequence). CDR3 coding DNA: TGTGCCACCAGCAGAGCCGGGACAGGGGTAGATACGCAGTATTTT. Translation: CATSRAGTGVDTQYF.

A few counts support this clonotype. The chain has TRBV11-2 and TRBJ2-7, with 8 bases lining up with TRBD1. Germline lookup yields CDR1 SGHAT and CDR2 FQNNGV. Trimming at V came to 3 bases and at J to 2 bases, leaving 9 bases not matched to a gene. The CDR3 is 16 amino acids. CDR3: CASSLPPPQGAYEQYF. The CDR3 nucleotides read TGTGCCAGCAGCTTGCCCCCGCCACAGGGGGCCTACGAGCAGTACTTC. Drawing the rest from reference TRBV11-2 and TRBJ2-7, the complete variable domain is EAGVAQSPRYKIIEKRQSVAFWCNPISGHATLYWYQQILGQGPKLLIQFQNNGVVDDSQLPKDRFSAERLKGVDSTLKIQPAKLEDSAVYLCASSLPPPQGAYEQYFGPGTRLTVT.

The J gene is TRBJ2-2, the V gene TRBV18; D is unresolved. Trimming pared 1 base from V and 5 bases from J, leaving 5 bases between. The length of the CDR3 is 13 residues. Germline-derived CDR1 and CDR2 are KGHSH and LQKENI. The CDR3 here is CASSPQATGELFF. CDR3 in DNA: TGTGCCAGCTCACCACAGGCAACCGGGGAGCTGTTTTTT.

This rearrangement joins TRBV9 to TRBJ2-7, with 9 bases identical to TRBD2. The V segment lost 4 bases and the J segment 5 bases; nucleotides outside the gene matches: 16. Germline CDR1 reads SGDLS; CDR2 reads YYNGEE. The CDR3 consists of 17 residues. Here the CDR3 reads CASSPQAGLAGIHEQYF. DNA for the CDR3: TGTGCCAGCAGCCCCCAAGCAGGGCTAGCGGGAATCCACGAGCAGTACTTC.

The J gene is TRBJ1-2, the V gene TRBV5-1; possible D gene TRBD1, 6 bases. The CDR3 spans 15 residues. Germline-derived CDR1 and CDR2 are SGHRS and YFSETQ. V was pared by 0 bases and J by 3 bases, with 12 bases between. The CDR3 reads CASSLGTAEDYGYTF. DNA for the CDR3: TGCGCCAGCAGCTTGGGGACAGCCGAGGACTATGGCTACACCTTC.

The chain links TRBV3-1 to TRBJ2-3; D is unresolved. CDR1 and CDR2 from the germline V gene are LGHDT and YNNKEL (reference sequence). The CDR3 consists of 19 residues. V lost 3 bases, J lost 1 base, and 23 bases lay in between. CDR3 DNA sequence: TGTGCCAGCAGCCATACCTCCGGACCTTCCCTCGCTGGCACAGATACGCAGTATTTT. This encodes CASSHTSGPSLAGTDTQYF.

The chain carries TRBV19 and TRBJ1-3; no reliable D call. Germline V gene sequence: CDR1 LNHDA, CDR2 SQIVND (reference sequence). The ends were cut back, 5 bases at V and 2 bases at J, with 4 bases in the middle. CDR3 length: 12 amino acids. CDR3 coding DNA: TGTGCCAGTAGTTATACTGGAAACACCATATATTTT. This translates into CASSYTGNTIYF.

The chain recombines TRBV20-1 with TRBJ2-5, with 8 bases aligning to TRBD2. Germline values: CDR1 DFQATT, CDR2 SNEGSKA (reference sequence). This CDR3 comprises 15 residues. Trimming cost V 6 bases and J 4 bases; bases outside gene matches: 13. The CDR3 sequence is CSAALPGGVRETQYF. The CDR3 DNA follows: TGCAGTGCAGCGCTCCCGGGGGGGGTGAGAGAGACCCAGTACTTC.

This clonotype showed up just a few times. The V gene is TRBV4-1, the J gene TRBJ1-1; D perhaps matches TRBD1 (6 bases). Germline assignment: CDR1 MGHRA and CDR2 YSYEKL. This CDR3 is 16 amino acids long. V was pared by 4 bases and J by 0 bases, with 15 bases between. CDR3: CASSPIPGQLNTEAFF. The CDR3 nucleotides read TGCGCCAGCAGCCCGATCCCGGGACAACTGAACACTGAAGCTTTCTTT.

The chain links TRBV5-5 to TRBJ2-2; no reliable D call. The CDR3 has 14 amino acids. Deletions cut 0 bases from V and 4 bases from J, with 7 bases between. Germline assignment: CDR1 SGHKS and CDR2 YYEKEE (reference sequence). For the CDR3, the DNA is TGTGCCAGCAGCTTGGCCCCGGGCACCGGGGAGCTGTTTTTT. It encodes CASSLAPGTGELFF. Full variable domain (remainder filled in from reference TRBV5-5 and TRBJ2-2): DAGVTQSPTHLIKTRGQQVTLRCSPISGHKSVSWYQQVLGQGPQFIFQYYEKEERGRGNFPDRFSARQFPNYSSELNVNALLLGDSALYLCASSLAPGTGELFFGEGSRLTVL.

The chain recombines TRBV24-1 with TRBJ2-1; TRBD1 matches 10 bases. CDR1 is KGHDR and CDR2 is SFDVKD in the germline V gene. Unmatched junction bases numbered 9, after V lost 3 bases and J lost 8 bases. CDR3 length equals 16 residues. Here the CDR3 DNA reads TGTGCCACCAGTGATCACCCGGGACAGGGGTTAGATGAGCAGTTCTTC. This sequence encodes CATSDHPGQGLDEQFF.

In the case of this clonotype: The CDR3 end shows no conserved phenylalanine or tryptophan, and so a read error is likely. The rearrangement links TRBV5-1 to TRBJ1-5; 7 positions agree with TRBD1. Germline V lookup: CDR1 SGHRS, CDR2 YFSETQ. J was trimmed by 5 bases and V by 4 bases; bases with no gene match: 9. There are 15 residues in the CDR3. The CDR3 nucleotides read TGCGCCAGCAGCGCTTGGGACAGTAGGGATCAGCCCCAGCATCTT. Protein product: CASSAWDSRDQPQHL.

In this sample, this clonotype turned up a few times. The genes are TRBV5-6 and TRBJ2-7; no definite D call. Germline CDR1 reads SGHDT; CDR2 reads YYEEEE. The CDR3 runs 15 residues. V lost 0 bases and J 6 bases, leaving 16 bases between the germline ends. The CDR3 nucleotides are TGTGCCAGCAGCTTGGGACAATTATTATCCCGCGAGCAGTACTTC. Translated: CASSLGQLLSREQYF.

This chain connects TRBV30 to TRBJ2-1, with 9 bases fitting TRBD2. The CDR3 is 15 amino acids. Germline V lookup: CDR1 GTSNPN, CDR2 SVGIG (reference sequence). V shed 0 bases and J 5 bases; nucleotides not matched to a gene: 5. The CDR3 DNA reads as TGTGCCTGGAGTGTTTTACTAGCGGGTCACAATGAGCAGTTCTTC. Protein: CAWSVLLAGHNEQFF.

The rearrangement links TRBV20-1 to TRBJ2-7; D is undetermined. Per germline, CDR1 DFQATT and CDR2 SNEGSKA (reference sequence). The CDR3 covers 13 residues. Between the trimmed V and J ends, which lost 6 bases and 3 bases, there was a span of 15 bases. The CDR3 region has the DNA TGCAGTGCCCTACCGGGCCCTAGCTACGAGCAGTACTTC. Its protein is CSALPGPSYEQYF.

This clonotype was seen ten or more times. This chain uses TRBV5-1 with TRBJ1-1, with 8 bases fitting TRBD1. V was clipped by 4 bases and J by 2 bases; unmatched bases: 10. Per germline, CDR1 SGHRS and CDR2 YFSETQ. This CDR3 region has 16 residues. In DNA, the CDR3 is TGCGCCAGCAGCCCGTCCCAGGGGGCAGCCAACACTGAAGCTTTCTTT. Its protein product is CASSPSQGAANTEAFF.

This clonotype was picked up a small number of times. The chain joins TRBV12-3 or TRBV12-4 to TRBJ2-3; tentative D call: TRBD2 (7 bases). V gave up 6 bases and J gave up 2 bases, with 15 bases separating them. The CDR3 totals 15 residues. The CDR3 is CASRRGAGDTDTQYF. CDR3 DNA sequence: TGTGCCAGCAGACGGGGGGCCGGTGACACAGATACGCAGTATTTT.

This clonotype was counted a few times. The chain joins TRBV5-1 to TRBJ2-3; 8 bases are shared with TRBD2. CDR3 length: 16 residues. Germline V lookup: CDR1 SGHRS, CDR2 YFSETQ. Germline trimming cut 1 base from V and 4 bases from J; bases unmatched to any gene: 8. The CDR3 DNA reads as TGCGCCAGCAGCTTGAATCCAGCGGGAGCTCCAGATACGCAGTATTTT. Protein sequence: CASSLNPAGAPDTQYF.

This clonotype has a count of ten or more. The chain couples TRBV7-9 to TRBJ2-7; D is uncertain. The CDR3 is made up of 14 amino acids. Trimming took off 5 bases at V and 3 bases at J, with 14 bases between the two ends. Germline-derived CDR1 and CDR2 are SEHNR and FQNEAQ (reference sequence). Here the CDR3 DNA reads TGTGCCAGCAGCCTACCCGGGTCGGGCTACGAGCAGTACTTC. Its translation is CASSLPGSGYEQYF.